The present entry profiles one T cell receptor beta chain with its context. Its cognate antigen is unknown. This specimen comes from a study of T cell repertoires in cytomegalovirus infection. Background on the study: TCR beta signatures that were public indicated CMV infection and matching HLA type. Study-wide points: Summed frequency of public TCR beta families distinguished CMV carriers with the relevant HLA.

TCRdb passed the reads through MiXCR, listing each CDR3 protein once. The sample shows under 250,000 distinct CDR3 sequences, around an eighth of them seen only once. Germline V gives CDR1 MNHEY, CDR2 SVGEGT. The CDR3 sequence is 16 residues long. V was trimmed by 2 bases and J by 1 base, leaving 14 bases between them. Source material: PBMCs. This sequence originates from a human donor in good health (CMV status not recorded). Some clones in this sample may be carry-over from other donors' samples. The chain couples TRBV6-2 or TRBV6-3 to TRBJ1-1; possibly TRBD1 for D (6 bases). The CDR3 protein is CASSYRGGRRNTEAFF. The CDR3 DNA reads as TGTGCCAGCAGTTACAGGGGGGGCCGTCGGAACACTGAAGCTTTCTTT.